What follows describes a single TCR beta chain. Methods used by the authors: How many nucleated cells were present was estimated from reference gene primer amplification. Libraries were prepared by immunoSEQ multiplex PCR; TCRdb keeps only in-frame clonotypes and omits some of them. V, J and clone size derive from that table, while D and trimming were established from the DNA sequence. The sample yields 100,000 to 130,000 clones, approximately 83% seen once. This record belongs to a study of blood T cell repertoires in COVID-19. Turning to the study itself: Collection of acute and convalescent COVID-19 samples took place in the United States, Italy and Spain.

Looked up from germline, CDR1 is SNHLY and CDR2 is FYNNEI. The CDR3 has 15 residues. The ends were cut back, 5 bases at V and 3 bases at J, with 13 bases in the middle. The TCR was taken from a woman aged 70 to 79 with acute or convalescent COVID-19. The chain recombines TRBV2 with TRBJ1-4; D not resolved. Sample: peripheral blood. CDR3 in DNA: TGTGCCAGCAGTCCTATACTGAACTCTAATGAAAAACTGTTTTTT. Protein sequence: CASSPILNSNEKLFF.